The present TCR beta chain was sequenced within a study of shared clonotypes between healthy human individuals. Study results and caveats: In having few donors, the study represented limited genetic and exposure-history diversity. In general, naive subsets displayed greater estimated richness than memory subsets did.

V lost 0 bases, J lost 4 bases, and 15 bases lay in between. The germline gives CDR1 GTSNPN, CDR2 SVGIG (reference sequence). This CDR3 spans 15 amino acids. Every subset's genomic DNA went evenly onto several immunoSEQ plates. Sequencing was performed with immunoSEQ multiplex PCR; in TCRdb, only in-frame clones are kept and a portion is missing. This sample carries millions of clones, roughly 96% of them seen once, and the ten largest clones take under 0.15%. This clone showed up just once. Its antigen is unidentified. The chain couples TRBV30 to TRBJ1-1; D is possibly TRBD1 (5 bases). The sequence was obtained from a man aged 18 to 29 in good health. Source material: naive CD4+ T cells sorted from blood. As for subset: CD45RA+ positively selected. The CDR3 nucleotides read TGTGCCTGGAGTGTATCTAGGGGCTCCGGCACTGAAGCTTTCTTT. Its protein is CAWSVSRGSGTEAFF.